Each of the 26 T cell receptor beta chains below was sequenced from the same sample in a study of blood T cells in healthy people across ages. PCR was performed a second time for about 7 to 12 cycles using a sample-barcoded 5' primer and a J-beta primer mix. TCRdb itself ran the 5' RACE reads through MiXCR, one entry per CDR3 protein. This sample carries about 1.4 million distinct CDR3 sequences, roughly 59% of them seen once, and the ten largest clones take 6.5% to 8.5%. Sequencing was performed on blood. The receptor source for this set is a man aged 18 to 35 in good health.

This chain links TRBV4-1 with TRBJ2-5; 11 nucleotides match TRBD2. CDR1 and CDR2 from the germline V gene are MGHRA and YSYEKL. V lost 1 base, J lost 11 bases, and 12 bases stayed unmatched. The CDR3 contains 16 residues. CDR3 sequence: CASSQVTGLAGWEQYF. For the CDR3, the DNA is TGCGCCAGCAGCCAAGTGACTGGACTAGCGGGCTGGGAGCAGTACTTC.

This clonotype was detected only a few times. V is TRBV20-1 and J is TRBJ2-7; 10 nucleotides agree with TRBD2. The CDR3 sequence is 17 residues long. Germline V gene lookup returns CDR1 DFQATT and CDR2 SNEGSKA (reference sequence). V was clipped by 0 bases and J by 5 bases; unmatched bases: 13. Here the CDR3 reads CSARDRGLAGVEHEQYF. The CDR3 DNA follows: TGCAGTGCTAGAGATCGGGGTCTAGCGGGAGTAGAACACGAGCAGTACTTC.

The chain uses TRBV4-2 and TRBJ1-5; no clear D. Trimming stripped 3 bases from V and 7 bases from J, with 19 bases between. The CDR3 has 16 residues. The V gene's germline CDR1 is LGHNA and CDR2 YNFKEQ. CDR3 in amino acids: CASSQEGLGVGQPQHF. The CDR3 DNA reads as TGTGCCAGCAGCCAGGAAGGGCTCGGGGTCGGGCAGCCCCAGCATTTT.

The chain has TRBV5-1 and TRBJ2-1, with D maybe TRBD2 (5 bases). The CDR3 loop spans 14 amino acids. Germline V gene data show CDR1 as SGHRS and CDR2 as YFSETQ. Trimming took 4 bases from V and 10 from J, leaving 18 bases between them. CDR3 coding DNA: TGCGCCAGCAGCACCATACCCGGCGGGTACGAGCAGTTCTTC. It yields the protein CASSTIPGGYEQFF.

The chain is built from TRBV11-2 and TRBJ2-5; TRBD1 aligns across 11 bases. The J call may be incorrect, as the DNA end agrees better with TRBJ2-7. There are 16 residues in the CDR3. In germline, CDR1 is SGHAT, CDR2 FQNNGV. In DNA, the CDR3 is TGTGCCAGCAGCTCAACCGGGACAGGGGGAATATGCGAGCAGTACTTC. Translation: CASSSTGTGGICEQYF.

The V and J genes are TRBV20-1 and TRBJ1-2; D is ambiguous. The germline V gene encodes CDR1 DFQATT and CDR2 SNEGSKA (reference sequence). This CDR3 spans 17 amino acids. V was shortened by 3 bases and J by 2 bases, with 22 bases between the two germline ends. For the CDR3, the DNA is TGCAGTGCTAGGGATACCAATTGGGAGGGTCAGAACTATGGCTACACCTTC. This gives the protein CSARDTNWEGQNYGYTF.

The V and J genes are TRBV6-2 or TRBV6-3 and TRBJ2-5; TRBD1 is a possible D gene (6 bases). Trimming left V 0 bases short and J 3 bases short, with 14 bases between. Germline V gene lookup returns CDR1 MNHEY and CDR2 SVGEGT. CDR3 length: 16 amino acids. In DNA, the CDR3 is TGTGCCAGCAGTTACTCGGACAGCGAGTCGAAAGAGACCCAGTACTTC. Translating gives CASSYSDSESKETQYF.

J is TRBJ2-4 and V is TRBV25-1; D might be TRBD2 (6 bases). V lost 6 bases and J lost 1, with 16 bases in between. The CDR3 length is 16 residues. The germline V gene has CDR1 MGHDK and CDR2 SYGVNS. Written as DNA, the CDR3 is TGTGCCAGCAGCGCCGAGGAGGGCTTCGCCAAAAACATTCAGTACTTC. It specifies CASSAEEGFAKNIQYF.

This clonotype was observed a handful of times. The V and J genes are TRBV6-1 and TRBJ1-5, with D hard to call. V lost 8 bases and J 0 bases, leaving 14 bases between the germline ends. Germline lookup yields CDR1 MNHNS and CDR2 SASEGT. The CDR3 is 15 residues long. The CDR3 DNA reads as TGTGCCAGCGTAATCTCCCCAGCTAGCAATCAGCCCCAGCATTTT. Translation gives CASVISPASNQPQHF.

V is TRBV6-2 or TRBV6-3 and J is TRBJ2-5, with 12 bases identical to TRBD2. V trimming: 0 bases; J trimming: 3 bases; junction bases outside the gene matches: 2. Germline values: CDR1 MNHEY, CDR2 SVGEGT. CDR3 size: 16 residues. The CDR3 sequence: CASSYSSSGGEETQYF. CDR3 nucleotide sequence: TGTGCCAGCAGTTACTCGTCTAGCGGGGGGGAAGAGACCCAGTACTTC.

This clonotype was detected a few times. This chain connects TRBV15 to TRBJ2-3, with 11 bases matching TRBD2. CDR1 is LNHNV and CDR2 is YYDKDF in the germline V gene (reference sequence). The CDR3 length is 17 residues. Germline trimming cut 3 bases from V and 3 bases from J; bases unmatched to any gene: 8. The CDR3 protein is CATSSGTTSGDTDTQYF. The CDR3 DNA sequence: TGTGCCACCAGCAGTGGCACGACTAGCGGGGATACAGATACGCAGTATTTT. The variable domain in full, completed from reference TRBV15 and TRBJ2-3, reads DAMVIQNPRYQVTQFGKPVTLSCSQTLNHNVMYWYQQKSSQAPKLLFHYYDKDFNNEADTPDNFQSRRPNTSFCFLDIRSPGLGDTAMYLCATSSGTTSGDTDTQYFGPGTRLTVL.

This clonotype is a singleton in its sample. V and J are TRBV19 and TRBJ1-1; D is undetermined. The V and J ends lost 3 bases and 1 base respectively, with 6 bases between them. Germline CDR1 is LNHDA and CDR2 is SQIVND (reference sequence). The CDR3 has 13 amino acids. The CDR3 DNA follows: TGTGCCAGTAGTATCAGATGGAACACTGAAGCTTTCTTT. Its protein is CASSIRWNTEAFF.

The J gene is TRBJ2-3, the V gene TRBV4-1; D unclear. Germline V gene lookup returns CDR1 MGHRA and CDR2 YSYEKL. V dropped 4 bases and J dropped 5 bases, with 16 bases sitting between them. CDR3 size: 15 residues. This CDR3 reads CASSPYNGQRDTQYF. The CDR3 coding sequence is TGCGCCAGCAGCCCATACAATGGTCAAAGAGATACGCAGTATTTT.

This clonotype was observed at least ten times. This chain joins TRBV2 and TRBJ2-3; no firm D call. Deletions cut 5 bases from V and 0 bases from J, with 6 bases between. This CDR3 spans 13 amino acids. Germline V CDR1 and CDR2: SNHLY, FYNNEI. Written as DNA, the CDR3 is TGTGCCAGCAGTCCATTCAGCACAGATACGCAGTATTTT. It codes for CASSPFSTDTQYF.

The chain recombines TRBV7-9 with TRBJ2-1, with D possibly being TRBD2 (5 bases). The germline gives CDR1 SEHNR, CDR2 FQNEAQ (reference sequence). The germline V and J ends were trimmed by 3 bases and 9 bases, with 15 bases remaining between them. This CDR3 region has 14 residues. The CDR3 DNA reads TGTGCCAGCAGCTTGGCCATCCGGGCGGGTGAGCAGTTCTTC. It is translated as CASSLAIRAGEQFF.

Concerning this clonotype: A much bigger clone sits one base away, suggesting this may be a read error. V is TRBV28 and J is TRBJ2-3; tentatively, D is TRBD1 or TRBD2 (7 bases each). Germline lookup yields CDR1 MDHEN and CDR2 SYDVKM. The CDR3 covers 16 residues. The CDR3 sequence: CAGRRTGAGGTDTQYF. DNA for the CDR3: TGTGCCGGCAGAAGAACAGGGGCGGGAGGCACAGATACGCAGTATTTT.

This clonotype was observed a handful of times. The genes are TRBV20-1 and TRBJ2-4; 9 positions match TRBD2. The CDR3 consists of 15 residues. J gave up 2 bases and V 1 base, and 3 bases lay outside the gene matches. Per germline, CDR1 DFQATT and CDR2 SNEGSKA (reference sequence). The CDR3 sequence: CSARAGLASKNIQYF. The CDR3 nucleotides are TGCAGTGCTAGAGCGGGACTAGCATCCAAAAACATTCAGTACTTC.

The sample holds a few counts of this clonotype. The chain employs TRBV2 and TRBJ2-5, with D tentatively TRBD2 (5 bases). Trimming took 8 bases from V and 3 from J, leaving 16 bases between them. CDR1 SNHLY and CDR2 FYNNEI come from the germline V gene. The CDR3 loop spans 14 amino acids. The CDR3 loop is CASLPRAGKETQYF. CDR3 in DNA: TGTGCCAGCCTCCCAAGGGCCGGGAAAGAGACCCAGTACTTC.

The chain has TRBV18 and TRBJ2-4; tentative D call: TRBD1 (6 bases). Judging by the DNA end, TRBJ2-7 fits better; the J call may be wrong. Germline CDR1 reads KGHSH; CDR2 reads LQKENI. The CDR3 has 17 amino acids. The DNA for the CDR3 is TGTGCCAGCTCACCAGACCAGGACAGAGTCGTCCATTACGAGCAGTACTTC. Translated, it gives CASSPDQDRVVHYEQYF.

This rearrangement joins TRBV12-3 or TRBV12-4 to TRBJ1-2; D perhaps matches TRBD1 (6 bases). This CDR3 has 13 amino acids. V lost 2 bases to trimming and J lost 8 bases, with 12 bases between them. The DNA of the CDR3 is TGTGCCAGCAGTTTACCGGGGGCGCGGGGCTACACCTTC. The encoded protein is CASSLPGARGYTF.

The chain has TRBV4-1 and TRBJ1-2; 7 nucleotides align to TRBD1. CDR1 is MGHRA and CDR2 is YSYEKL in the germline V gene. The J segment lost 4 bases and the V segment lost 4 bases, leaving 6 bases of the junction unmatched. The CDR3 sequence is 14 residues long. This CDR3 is CASSRSDRVYGYTF. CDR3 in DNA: TGCGCCAGCAGCCGTTCAGACAGGGTCTATGGCTACACCTTC.

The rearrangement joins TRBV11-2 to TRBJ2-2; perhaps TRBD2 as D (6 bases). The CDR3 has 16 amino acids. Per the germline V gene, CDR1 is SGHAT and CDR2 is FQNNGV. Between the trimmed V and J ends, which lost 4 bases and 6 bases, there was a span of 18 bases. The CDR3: CASSSFRDSLPGELFF. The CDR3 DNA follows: TGTGCCAGCAGCTCCTTCCGGGACTCTCTCCCCGGGGAGCTGTTTTTT.

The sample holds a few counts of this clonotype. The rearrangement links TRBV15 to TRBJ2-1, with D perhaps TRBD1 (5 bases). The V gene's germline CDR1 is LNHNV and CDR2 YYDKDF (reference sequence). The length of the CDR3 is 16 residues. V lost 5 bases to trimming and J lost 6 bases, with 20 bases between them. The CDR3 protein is CATSPLQGILINEQFF. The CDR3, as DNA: TGTGCCACCAGCCCACTCCAGGGAATTTTAATCAATGAGCAGTTCTTC. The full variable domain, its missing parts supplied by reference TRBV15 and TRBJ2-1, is DAMVIQNPRYQVTQFGKPVTLSCSQTLNHNVMYWYQQKSSQAPKLLFHYYDKDFNNEADTPDNFQSRRPNTSFCFLDIRSPGLGDTAMYLCATSPLQGILINEQFFGPGTRLTVL.

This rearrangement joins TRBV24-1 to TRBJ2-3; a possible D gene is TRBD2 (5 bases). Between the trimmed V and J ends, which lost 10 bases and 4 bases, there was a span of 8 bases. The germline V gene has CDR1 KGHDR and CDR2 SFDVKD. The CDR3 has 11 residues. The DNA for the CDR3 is TGTGCCACTTCGCGGGCAGATACGCAGTATTTT. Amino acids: CATSRADTQYF.

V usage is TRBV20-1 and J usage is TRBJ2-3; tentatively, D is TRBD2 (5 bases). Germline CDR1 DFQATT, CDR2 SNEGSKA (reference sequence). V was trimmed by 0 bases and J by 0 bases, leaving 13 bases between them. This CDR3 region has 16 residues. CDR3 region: CSARDSTWESTDTQYF. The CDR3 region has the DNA TGCAGTGCTAGAGATTCGACGTGGGAGAGCACAGATACGCAGTATTTT.

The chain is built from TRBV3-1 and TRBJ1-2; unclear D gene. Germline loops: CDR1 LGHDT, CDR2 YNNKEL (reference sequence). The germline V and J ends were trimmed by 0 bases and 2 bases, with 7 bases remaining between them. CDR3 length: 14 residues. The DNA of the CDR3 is TGTGCCAGCAGCCAAGACCTGCAGAACTATGGCTACACCTTC. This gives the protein CASSQDLQNYGYTF.